Listed here are 24 T cell receptor beta chains from one sample, sequenced in a study of T cell responses to AZD1222 COVID-19 vaccine. Sequencing was performed with immunoSEQ multiplex PCR; in TCRdb, only in-frame clones are kept and a portion is missing. The sample holds fewer than 100,000 clones, roughly 90% seen once. The sample here was peripheral blood, taken 28 days after the second AZD1222 dose. The receptors here all came from an adult who received the AZD1222 COVID-19 vaccine.

The V call is TRBV4-1, the J call TRBJ1-2; D is perhaps TRBD1 (5 bases). Germline-derived CDR1 and CDR2 are MGHRA and YSYEKL. The germline V and J ends were trimmed by 2 bases and 8 bases, with 21 bases remaining between them. CDR3 length: 16 amino acids. The CDR3 sequence is CASSQLLVGRGWGYTF. The CDR3 nucleotides are TGCGCCAGCAGCCAACTTCTCGTCGGGAGGGGTTGGGGCTACACCTTC.

This clone was detected only once. The chain joins TRBV6-1 to TRBJ1-2; no firm D call. CDR3 length equals 13 residues. Per the germline V gene, CDR1 is MNHNS and CDR2 is SASEGT. Deletions cut 2 bases from V and 7 bases from J, with 11 bases between. The CDR3 region has the DNA TGTGCCAGCAGTGAACTCACTTGGGGTGGCTACACCTTC. Translated, it gives CASSELTWGGYTF.

J is TRBJ2-1 and V is TRBV30; D is perhaps TRBD2 (6 bases). Per germline, CDR1 GTSNPN and CDR2 SVGIG (reference sequence). This CDR3 spans 16 amino acids. The ends were cut back, 2 bases at V and 8 bases at J, with 22 bases in the middle. The CDR3 reads CAWSREPRFKADEQFF. In DNA form, the CDR3 reads TGTGCCTGGAGTCGGGAGCCTAGATTTAAGGCGGATGAGCAGTTCTTC.

The chain joins TRBV5-1 to TRBJ2-7; maybe TRBD1 (5 bases). The CDR3 is 15 amino acids. Deletions cut 0 bases from V and 4 bases from J, with 14 bases between. CDR1 and CDR2 from the germline V gene are SGHRS and YFSETQ. The CDR3: CASSLAQGTLYEQYF. CDR3 sequence (DNA): TGCGCCAGCAGCTTGGCGCAGGGAACTCTTTACGAGCAGTACTTC.

This rearrangement joins TRBV24-1 to TRBJ2-2; unclear D gene. CDR3 length: 14 residues. Germline assignment: CDR1 KGHDR and CDR2 SFDVKD. With 3 bases removed from V and 0 bases from J, the gap between germline ends came to 4 bases. The CDR3 protein is CATSDAPNTGELFF. CDR3 nucleotides: TGTGCCACCAGTGATGCCCCGAACACCGGGGAGCTGTTTTTT.

This chain links TRBV5-6 with TRBJ2-7; 7 nucleotides align to TRBD1. Germline V gene lookup returns CDR1 SGHDT and CDR2 YYEEEE. The CDR3 totals 15 residues. V trimming: 4 bases; J trimming: 1 base; junction bases outside the gene matches: 8. The CDR3 sequence is CASSPRKTGSYEQYF. Here the CDR3 DNA reads TGTGCCAGCAGCCCACGTAAGACAGGGTCCTACGAGCAGTACTTC.

The CDR3 here is CASSIIALAEGSYEQYF. DNA for the CDR3: TGTGCCAGCAGTATTATCGCTTTGGCGGAGGGTTCCTACGAGCAGTACTTC. This chain connects TRBV25-1 to TRBJ2-7, with D possibly matching TRBD2 (6 bases). Trimming took 5 bases from V and 1 from J, leaving 21 bases between them. This CDR3 comprises 17 residues. Per germline, CDR1 MGHDK and CDR2 SYGVNS.

The rearrangement joins TRBV19 to TRBJ1-2; a weak D match, TRBD1 (5 bases). CDR3 length: 14 amino acids. V was trimmed by 7 bases and J by 5 bases, leaving 17 bases between them. Germline lookup yields CDR1 LNHDA and CDR2 SQIVND (reference sequence). This chain's CDR3 is CASTGSRARYGYTF. For the CDR3, the DNA is TGTGCCAGTACCGGAAGCAGGGCACGATATGGCTACACCTTC.

This chain links TRBV20-1 with TRBJ1-5; D uncertain. V shed 1 base and J shed 9 bases, with 7 bases lying between them. The CDR3 loop spans 11 amino acids. Germline V gives CDR1 DFQATT, CDR2 SNEGSKA (reference sequence). Written as DNA, the CDR3 is TGCAGTGCTAGAGGTCCGGGGCCCCAGCATTTT. Amino acid sequence: CSARGPGPQHF.

This chain links TRBV30 with TRBJ2-3; 7 positions match TRBD2. This CDR3 has 14 residues. Losses at the gene ends were 6 bases for V and 4 bases for J; bases not matched to a gene: 10. Germline lookup yields CDR1 GTSNPN and CDR2 SVGIG (reference sequence). CDR3: CACGGRAGADTQYF. CDR3 nucleotides: TGTGCCTGTGGTGGGAGGGCCGGGGCAGATACGCAGTATTTT.

The chain joins TRBV12-3 or TRBV12-4 to TRBJ1-1; D is possibly TRBD1 (5 bases). Trimming removed 7 bases at V and 1 base at J, with 10 bases between. The CDR3 sequence is 13 residues long. CDR3 region: CASTLQENTEAFF. The CDR3 coding sequence is TGTGCCAGCACCCTACAGGAGAACACTGAAGCTTTCTTT.

The V and J genes are TRBV11-2 and TRBJ2-5, with D tentatively TRBD2 (5 bases). CDR3 length: 15 residues. The V end lost 5 bases, the J end lost 5 bases, and 18 bases lay between the germline ends. Germline V gene data show CDR1 as SGHAT and CDR2 as FQNNGV. CDR3 sequence: CASSQRSTGSETQYF. The CDR3 DNA reads TGTGCCAGCAGCCAAAGAAGTACGGGAAGTGAGACCCAGTACTTC.

This chain links TRBV19 with TRBJ2-1; D might be TRBD1 (6 bases). This CDR3 has 13 residues. In germline, CDR1 is LNHDA, CDR2 SQIVND (reference sequence). V dropped 4 bases and J dropped 13 bases, with 17 bases sitting between them. The CDR3 DNA follows: TGTGCCAGTAGTACAACCGGGACACAAAACCAGTTCTTC. It is translated as CASSTTGTQNQFF.

The chain couples TRBV29-1 to TRBJ2-7, with D perhaps assigned TRBD1 or TRBD2 (7 bases each). The CDR3 covers 17 residues. Germline CDR1 SQVTM, CDR2 ANQGSEA. The ends were cut back, 8 bases at V and 0 bases at J, with 26 bases in the middle. Here the CDR3 reads CSPGGDWDPNLSYEQYF. CDR3 bases: TGCAGCCCAGGGGGGGACTGGGACCCAAACCTCTCCTACGAGCAGTACTTC.

V gene TRBV29-1 combines with J gene TRBJ2-2, with D perhaps matching TRBD1 (6 bases). Germline V lookup: CDR1 SQVTM, CDR2 ANQGSEA. The CDR3 runs to 15 residues. V gave up 5 bases and J gave up 0 bases, with 13 bases separating them. The CDR3 DNA follows: TGCAGCGTTCTTAAGGGGGTTGCGAACACCGGGGAGCTGTTTTTT. Translating gives CSVLKGVANTGELFF.

The chain joins TRBV11-2 to TRBJ2-7; possible D gene TRBD1, 5 bases. Germline values: CDR1 SGHAT, CDR2 FQNNGV. The CDR3 is 15 amino acids. V was clipped by 0 bases and J by 5 bases, with 14 bases between them. The CDR3 is CASSLEWARAHEQYF. Written as DNA, the CDR3 is TGTGCCAGCAGCTTAGAGTGGGCCAGGGCCCACGAGCAGTACTTC. Combining the CDR3 with reference TRBV11-2 and TRBJ2-7 gives the whole variable domain EAGVAQSPRYKIIEKRQSVAFWCNPISGHATLYWYQQILGQGPKLLIQFQNNGVVDDSQLPKDRFSAERLKGVDSTLKIQPAKLEDSAVYLCASSLEWARAHEQYFGPGTRLTVT.

The chain couples TRBV6-5 to TRBJ2-7, with no clear D. The CDR3 runs 11 residues. V dropped 8 bases and J dropped 4 bases, with 9 bases sitting between them. Germline V gene sequence: CDR1 MNHEY, CDR2 SVGAGI. CDR3 in amino acids: CASQDLYEQYF. The CDR3, as DNA: TGTGCCAGCCAAGACCTATACGAGCAGTACTTC.

This clone was seen once. The chain joins TRBV2 to TRBJ1-5; 10 bases map to TRBD1. Germline assignment: CDR1 SNHLY and CDR2 FYNNEI. This CDR3 region has 16 residues. V was clipped by 1 base and J by 4 bases; unmatched bases: 4. DNA for the CDR3: TGTGCCAGCAGTGAAGGACAGGGGGCTTGGAATCAGCCCCAGCATTTT. It specifies CASSEGQGAWNQPQHF.

CDR3 amino acids: CASSFRGQPPSPLHF. CDR3 in DNA: TGTGCCAGCAGTTTCCGCGGACAGCCCCCGTCACCCCTCCACTTT. The chain employs TRBV27 and TRBJ1-6, with D perhaps matching TRBD1 (6 bases). The CDR3 contains 15 residues. Looked up from germline, CDR1 is MNHEY and CDR2 is SMNVEV (reference sequence). Trimming shortened V by 3 bases and J by 10 bases, and 16 bases separated the two germline ends.

V is TRBV19 and J is TRBJ2-3; maybe TRBD2 (6 bases). CDR1 is LNHDA and CDR2 is SQIVND in the germline V gene (reference sequence). The CDR3 is 12 residues long. V lost 8 bases and J 4 bases, leaving 10 bases between the germline ends. The CDR3 loop reads CASGLLPDTQYF. CDR3 coding DNA: TGTGCCAGTGGACTACTACCAGATACGCAGTATTTT.

The chain couples TRBV10-2 to TRBJ1-5; TRBD1 is a possible D gene (5 bases). CDR1 and CDR2 from the germline V gene are WSHSY and SAAADI. This CDR3 contains 13 residues. Trimming left V 3 bases short and J 7 bases short, with 10 bases between. As DNA, the CDR3 is TGCGCCAGCAGTGAACGGGGCGGACAGCCCCAGCATTTT. Translation gives CASSERGGQPQHF.

The V gene is TRBV7-9, the J gene TRBJ2-7; D may be TRBD1 (6 bases). Germline-derived CDR1 and CDR2 are SEHNR and FQNEAQ (reference sequence). The CDR3 has 13 amino acids. With 1 base removed from V and 3 bases from J, the gap between germline ends came to 7 bases. CDR3 in amino acids: CASSLVGHYEQYF. CDR3 DNA: TGTGCCAGCAGCTTAGTGGGACACTACGAGCAGTACTTC.

This clone was recorded only once. The chain links TRBV7-2 to TRBJ2-7; 13 bases line up with TRBD2. Germline V CDR1 and CDR2: SGHTA, FQGNSA. V was clipped by 3 bases and J by 3 bases; unmatched bases: 2. The CDR3 contains 15 residues. The CDR3 here is CASSLGTSGVYEQYF. The DNA for the CDR3 is TGTGCCAGCAGCTTGGGGACTAGCGGGGTCTACGAGCAGTACTTC.

V gene TRBV15 combines with J gene TRBJ1-4; D not certain. The CDR3 totals 14 residues. V shed 0 bases and J shed 7 bases, with 9 bases lying between them. Germline CDR1 reads LNHNV; CDR2 reads YYDKDF (reference sequence). CDR3 region: CATSRDSYSEKLFF. The CDR3 DNA follows: TGTGCCACCAGCAGAGATTCCTACAGTGAAAAACTGTTTTTT.